Below, one TCR beta chain is given with its context. Germline trimming cut 7 bases from V and 7 bases from J; bases unmatched to any gene: 8. CDR1 and CDR2 from the germline V gene are SGHTA and FQGNSA. The CDR3 sequence is 15 residues long. Using immunoSEQ multiplex PCR, the repertoire was profiled, and TCRdb retains in-frame clones only, with some absent. The sample consists of about 150,000 clones, about nine tenths of them appearing once. This record belongs to a study of control samples from healthy donors and cancer patients. This chain connects TRBV7-2 to TRBJ2-2; TRBD1 aligns across 11 bases. The origin of this receptor is a man aged 25-40 years in good health. The source material was blood. CDR3 bases: TGTGCCAGCATGAGGACAGGGGGCGCTGGCGGGGAGCTGTTTTTT. Translated: CASMRTGGAGGELFF. The full variable domain, in which reference TRBV7-2 and TRBJ2-2 provide the parts outside the CDR3, is GAGVSQSPSNKVTEKGKDVELRCDPISGHTALYWYRQSLGQGLEFLIYFQGNSAPDKSGLPSDRFSAERTGGSVSTLTIQRTQQEDSAVYLCASMRTGGAGGELFFGEGSRLTVL.